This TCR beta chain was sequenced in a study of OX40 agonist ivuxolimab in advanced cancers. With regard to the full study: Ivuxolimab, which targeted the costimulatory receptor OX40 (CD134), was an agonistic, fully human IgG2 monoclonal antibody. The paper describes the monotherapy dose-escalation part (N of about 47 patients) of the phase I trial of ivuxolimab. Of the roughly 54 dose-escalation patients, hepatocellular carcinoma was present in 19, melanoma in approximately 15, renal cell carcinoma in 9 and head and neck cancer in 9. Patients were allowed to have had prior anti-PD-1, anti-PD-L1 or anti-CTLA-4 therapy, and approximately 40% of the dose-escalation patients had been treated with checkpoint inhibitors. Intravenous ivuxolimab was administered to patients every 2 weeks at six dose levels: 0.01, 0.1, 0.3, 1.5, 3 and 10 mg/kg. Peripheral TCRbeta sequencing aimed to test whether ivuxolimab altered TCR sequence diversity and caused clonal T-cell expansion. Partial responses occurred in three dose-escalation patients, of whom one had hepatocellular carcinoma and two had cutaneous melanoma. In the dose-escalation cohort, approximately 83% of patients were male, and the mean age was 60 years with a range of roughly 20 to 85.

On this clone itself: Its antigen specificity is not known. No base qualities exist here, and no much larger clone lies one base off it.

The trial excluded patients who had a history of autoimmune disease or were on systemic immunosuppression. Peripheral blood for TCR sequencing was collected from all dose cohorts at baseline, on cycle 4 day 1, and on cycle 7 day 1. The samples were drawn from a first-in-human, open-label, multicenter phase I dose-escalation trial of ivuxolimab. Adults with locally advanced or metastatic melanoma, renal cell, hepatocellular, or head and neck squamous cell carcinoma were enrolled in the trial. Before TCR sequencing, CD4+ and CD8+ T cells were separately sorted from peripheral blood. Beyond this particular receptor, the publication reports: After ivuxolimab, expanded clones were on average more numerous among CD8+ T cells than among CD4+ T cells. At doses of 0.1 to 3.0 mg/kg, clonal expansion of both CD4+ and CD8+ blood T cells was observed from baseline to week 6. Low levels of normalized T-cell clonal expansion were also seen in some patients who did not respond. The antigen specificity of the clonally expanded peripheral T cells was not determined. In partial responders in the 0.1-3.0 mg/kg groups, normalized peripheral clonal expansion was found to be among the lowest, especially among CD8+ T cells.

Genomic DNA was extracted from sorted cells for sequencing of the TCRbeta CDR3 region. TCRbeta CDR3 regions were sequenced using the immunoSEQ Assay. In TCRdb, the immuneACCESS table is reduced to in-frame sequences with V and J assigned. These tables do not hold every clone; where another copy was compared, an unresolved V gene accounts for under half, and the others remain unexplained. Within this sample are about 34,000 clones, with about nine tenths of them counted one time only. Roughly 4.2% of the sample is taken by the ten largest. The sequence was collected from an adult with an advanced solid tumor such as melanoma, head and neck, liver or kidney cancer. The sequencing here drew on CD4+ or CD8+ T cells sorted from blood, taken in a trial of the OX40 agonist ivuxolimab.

The DNA reads TGTGCCAGCAGCTTAGACAGTGTCAATAATTCACCCCTCCACTTT. It translates to CASSLDSVNNSPLHF. The chain is assembled from TRBV7-9 and TRBJ1-6; the D gene remains uncertain. The cysteine opens and the phenylalanine closes a CDR3 of 15 amino acids. The entry retains the CDR3 DNA only, 45 bases that are in frame from base 1. CDR1 and CDR2 were assigned from the germline V gene (reference sequence) as SEHNR and FQNEAQ. Cut back by 1 base and 5 bases, the V and J ends lie 9 bases apart.